Each of the 31 T cell receptor beta chains below was sequenced from the same sample in a study of shared clonotypes between healthy human individuals. Some clones are missing from TCRdb's copy, which holds only in-frame ones; the method was immunoSEQ multiplex PCR. This table has hundreds of thousands of clones, 90% to 96% appearing once. What was sequenced was naive CD4+ T cells sorted from blood. Regarding subset: CD45RA+ positively selected. These receptors were collected from a woman aged 30 to 39 in good health.

This clone is a singleton in its sample. The chain employs TRBV13 and TRBJ1-1; 8 bases match TRBD1. The CDR3 runs to 13 residues. Germline CDR1 reads PRHDT; CDR2 reads FYEKMQ (reference sequence). V trimming: 4 bases; J trimming: 8 bases; junction bases outside the gene matches: 6. This CDR3 is CASSWTGKVEAFF. CDR3 bases: TGTGCCAGCAGCTGGACAGGGAAAGTGGAAGCTTTCTTT.

The chain combines TRBV6-1 with TRBJ2-7; TRBD2 might be the D (5 bases). This CDR3 spans 13 amino acids. The V and J ends lost 8 bases and 2 bases respectively, with 13 bases between them. The germline V gene encodes CDR1 MNHNS and CDR2 SASEGT. The DNA of the CDR3 is TGTGCCAGCCTTGAGGGAGCCCCCTACGAGCAGTACTTC. Translation gives CASLEGAPYEQYF.

This clone showed up just once. The V call is TRBV5-4, the J call TRBJ2-5; D unclear. Germline CDR1 SGHNT, CDR2 YYREEE (reference sequence). V was cut by 1 base and J by 5 bases, with 12 bases left in between. CDR3 size: 14 residues. The CDR3 sequence: CASSLYVLPETQYF. Here the CDR3 DNA reads TGTGCCAGCAGCTTGTATGTCCTGCCGGAGACCCAGTACTTC.

The CDR3 DNA sequence: TGCGCCAGCAGCCAAGCCATCCGGGAGAGGAAAGCTTTCTTT. Protein product: CASSQAIRERKAFF. The chain is built from TRBV4-1 and TRBJ1-1, with D uncertain. Germline CDR1 and CDR2: MGHRA and YSYEKL. V was pared by 1 base and J by 9 bases, with 15 bases between. The CDR3 length is 14 residues.

J is TRBJ1-5 and V is TRBV28; no definite D call. The germline gives CDR1 MDHEN, CDR2 SYDVKM. Trimming shortened V by 5 bases and J by 5 bases, and 7 bases separated the two germline ends. This CDR3 has 12 residues. This CDR3 is CASSPGHQPQHF. CDR3 nucleotide sequence: TGTGCCAGCAGTCCGGGCCATCAGCCCCAGCATTTT.

This chain uses TRBV15 with TRBJ2-7; TRBD2 might be the D (5 bases). The CDR3 is 17 residues long. Trimming took off 1 base at V and 1 base at J, with 17 bases between the two ends. Germline CDR1 and CDR2: LNHNV and YYDKDF (reference sequence). The CDR3 DNA reads TGTGCCACCAGCAGAGGGGAACCAACTAGTTGGTCCTACGAGCAGTACTTC. Amino acids: CATSRGEPTSWSYEQYF.

This clone appeared a few times. The rearrangement uses TRBV11-2 and TRBJ1-1, with D unresolved. This CDR3 comprises 13 residues. V lost 0 bases, J lost 1 base, and 3 bases lay in between. Germline assignment: CDR1 SGHAT and CDR2 FQNNGV. Here the CDR3 reads CASSLDPNTEAFF. In DNA form, the CDR3 reads TGTGCCAGCAGCTTAGACCCGAACACTGAAGCTTTCTTT.

The V call is TRBV27, the J call TRBJ2-7, with TRBD1 identical over 9 bases. CDR3 length equals 13 residues. CDR1 and CDR2 from the germline V gene are MNHEY and SMNVEV (reference sequence). The junction had 2 bases not matched to a gene; V was cut back by 2 bases and J by 6 bases. The CDR3 loop reads CASSLGTGIEQYF. The CDR3 DNA sequence: TGTGCCAGCAGTTTAGGGACAGGGATCGAGCAGTACTTC.

The chain combines TRBV2 with TRBJ1-1; 7 bases match TRBD1. V shed 6 bases, J shed 2 bases, and the junction held 9 bases outside the gene matches. There are 15 residues in the CDR3. Germline V lookup: CDR1 SNHLY, CDR2 FYNNEI. In DNA, the CDR3 is TGTGCCAGCAGAGGAGCCGGGACAGTCAACACTGAAGCTTTCTTT. It specifies CASRGAGTVNTEAFF.

This chain uses TRBV4-1 with TRBJ2-6, with D unclear. V lost 3 bases and J 0 bases, leaving 6 bases between the germline ends. Germline values: CDR1 MGHRA, CDR2 YSYEKL. This CDR3 is built from 15 residues. The CDR3: CASSHPFSGANVLTF. As DNA, the CDR3 is TGCGCCAGCAGCCACCCGTTCTCTGGGGCCAACGTCCTGACTTTC.

The chain joins TRBV5-1 to TRBJ1-3; 7 nucleotides align to TRBD1. CDR1 and CDR2 (germline): SGHRS, YFSETQ. This CDR3 spans 16 amino acids. V trimming: 3 bases; J trimming: 0 bases; junction bases outside the gene matches: 6. CDR3 in amino acids: CASSSGDSHSGNTIYF. Here the CDR3 DNA reads TGCGCCAGCAGCTCGGGGGACAGCCACTCTGGAAACACCATATATTTT.

The rearrangement joins TRBV6-5 to TRBJ2-5, with 9 bases lining up with TRBD1. CDR1 is MNHEY and CDR2 is SVGAGI in the germline V gene. Trimming cost V 5 bases and J 5 bases; bases outside gene matches: 6. The CDR3 spans 14 residues. CDR3 DNA sequence: TGTGCCAGCAGTACAACAGGGGGCCGGGAGACCCAGTACTTC. Its protein is CASSTTGGRETQYF.

This clone was detected once. The rearrangement links TRBV18 to TRBJ2-3; D gene ambiguous. The germline V gene encodes CDR1 KGHSH and CDR2 LQKENI. The germline V and J ends were trimmed by 2 bases and 5 bases, with 5 bases remaining between them. CDR3 length equals 12 residues. The CDR3 DNA reads TGTGCCAGCTCACCATGGCAAGATACGCAGTATTTT. Its translation is CASSPWQDTQYF.

The chain carries TRBV19 and TRBJ2-7, with 8 positions matching TRBD2. Germline V CDR1 and CDR2: LNHDA, SQIVND (reference sequence). The CDR3 runs 15 residues. V lost 2 bases and J lost 4; bases outside the gene matches: 7. The chain's CDR3 is CASSITAAGVYEQYF. The DNA for the CDR3 is TGTGCCAGTAGTATAACGGCAGCGGGAGTGTACGAGCAGTACTTC.

The CDR3 bases are TGTGCCAGCAGCCGCAGACAGGGGCCGCTGTATAGCAATCAGCCCCAGCATTTT. Its translation is CASSRRQGPLYSNQPQHF. The chain joins TRBV7-8 to TRBJ1-5, with 8 positions matching TRBD1. The CDR3 is 18 amino acids. V lost 5 bases, J lost 0 bases, and 12 bases stayed unmatched. The germline V gene encodes CDR1 SGHVS and CDR2 FQNEAQ.

The V and J genes are TRBV11-3 and TRBJ2-7, with D perhaps TRBD2 (5 bases). The CDR3 totals 16 residues. Per the germline V gene, CDR1 is SGHNT and CDR2 is YENEEA. Trimming cost V 5 bases and J 5 bases, with 22 bases left between them. This CDR3 is CASSRPRATGVDEQYF. In DNA, the CDR3 is TGTGCCAGCAGCCGCCCGCGGGCGACCGGGGTAGACGAGCAGTACTTC.

The CDR3 DNA is TGTGCCATCAGTGAGTCGGGGGGGAGCAAATCATACTATGGCTACACCTTC. It codes for CAISESGGSKSYYGYTF. The chain is built from TRBV10-3 and TRBJ1-2, with D maybe TRBD1 (5 bases). CDR3 size: 17 residues. The ends were cut back, 0 bases at V and 3 bases at J, with 17 bases in the middle. Germline loops: CDR1 ENHRY, CDR2 SYGVKD.

A single count supports this clone. The V gene is TRBV28, the J gene TRBJ2-2; TRBD1 agrees at 7 bases. From germline, CDR1 is MDHEN and CDR2 SYDVKM. With V trimmed by 8 bases and J by 4 bases, 1 base remained unmatched. The CDR3 totals 12 residues. CDR3 bases: TGTGCCAGCCCAGGGGGCACCGGGGAGCTGTTTTTT. Amino acid sequence: CASPGGTGELFF. Variable domain in full (rest from reference TRBV28 and TRBJ2-2): DVKVTQSSRYLVKRTGEKVFLECVQDMDHENMFWYRQDPGLGLRLIYFSYDVKMKEKGDIPEGYSVSREKKERFSLILESASTNQTSMYLCASPGGTGELFFGEGSRLTVL.

This chain's CDR3 is CASSYIRTPLGEQYF. CDR3 coding DNA: TGTGCCAGCAGTTACATCCGGACCCCGCTGGGCGAGCAGTACTTC. The V call is TRBV28, the J call TRBJ2-7; no reliable D call. V lost 4 bases and J 6 bases, leaving 19 bases between the germline ends. CDR3 length equals 15 residues. CDR1 is MDHEN, CDR2 SYDVKM, per germline.

V gene TRBV11-2 combines with J gene TRBJ2-5; D remains unclear. In germline, CDR1 is SGHAT, CDR2 FQNNGV. The CDR3 has 15 residues. Between the trimmed V and J ends, which lost 5 bases and 5 bases, there was a span of 18 bases. Here the CDR3 DNA reads TGTGCCAGCAGCCCCAGTACGGGTGGTGGGGAGACCCAGTACTTC. Its translation: CASSPSTGGGETQYF.

This chain connects TRBV5-8 to TRBJ2-3; 10 nucleotides match TRBD2. Germline V lookup: CDR1 SGHTS, CDR2 YDEGEE. This CDR3 has 15 residues. With V trimmed by 5 bases and J by 2 bases, 5 bases remained unmatched. The CDR3 sequence: CASRILAGSTDTQYF. CDR3 bases: TGTGCCAGCAGAATACTAGCGGGGTCCACAGATACGCAGTATTTT.

The rearrangement joins TRBV5-1 to TRBJ1-2, with D tentatively TRBD1 (6 bases). Looked up from germline, CDR1 is SGHRS and CDR2 is YFSETQ. Trimming removed 4 bases at V and 3 bases at J, with 10 bases between. The CDR3 consists of 13 residues. CDR3 in amino acids: CASSPGTHYGYTF. The CDR3 DNA reads TGCGCCAGCAGCCCCGGGACACACTATGGCTACACCTTC.

The rearrangement joins TRBV2 to TRBJ1-1; 8 positions agree with TRBD1. The germline CDR1 and CDR2 sequences are SNHLY and FYNNEI. Trimming removed 6 bases from V and 1 base from J; junction bases left unmatched: 4. This CDR3 spans 14 amino acids. The CDR3: CASRSGQGNTEAFF. The CDR3 DNA follows: TGTGCCAGCAGATCTGGACAGGGGAACACTGAAGCTTTCTTT.

This CDR3 reads CASSLMDRHYEQYF. DNA for the CDR3: TGTGCCAGCAGTTTAATGGACAGACACTACGAGCAGTACTTC. The J gene is TRBJ2-7, the V gene TRBV27, with D perhaps matching TRBD1 (6 bases). The germline V gene encodes CDR1 MNHEY and CDR2 SMNVEV (reference sequence). V gave up 2 bases and J gave up 3 bases, with 11 bases separating them. The CDR3 covers 14 residues.

The chain couples TRBV6-4 to TRBJ1-6; D may be TRBD1 (6 bases). The germline gives CDR1 MRHNA, CDR2 SNTAGT. The CDR3 covers 14 residues. The CDR3 spells CKIRGADRNSPLHF. CDR3 DNA sequence: TGTAAAATTCGGGGGGCGGACCGTAATTCACCCCTCCACTTT.

V is TRBV2 and J is TRBJ2-3; 7 nucleotides agree with TRBD2. Germline V CDR1 and CDR2: SNHLY, FYNNEI. This CDR3 has 14 residues. The V segment lost 5 bases and the J segment 1 base; nucleotides outside the gene matches: 3. In DNA form, the CDR3 reads TGTGCCAGCAGTAAAGGACTAGGCACAGATACGCAGTATTTT. Protein: CASSKGLGTDTQYF.

The rearrangement joins TRBV28 to TRBJ2-2; D is perhaps TRBD2 (5 bases). Trimming removed 3 bases from V and 5 bases from J, with 10 bases in between. Germline V gene lookup returns CDR1 MDHEN and CDR2 SYDVKM. This CDR3 is built from 14 residues. The chain's CDR3 is CASSLGRRTGELFF. CDR3 coding DNA: TGTGCCAGCAGTTTGGGGAGACGAACCGGGGAGCTGTTTTTT.

This chain joins TRBV5-6 and TRBJ1-1; TRBD1 matches at 8 bases. The germline gives CDR1 SGHDT, CDR2 YYEEEE. The ends lost 0 bases at V and 9 bases at J; junction bases unmatched: 1. The length of the CDR3 is 12 residues. The CDR3 here is CASSLGQGQAFF. The CDR3 bases are TGTGCCAGCAGCTTGGGACAGGGGCAAGCTTTCTTT.

This clone has more than one count but fewer than ten. This sequence joins TRBV11-2 and TRBJ1-4; D remains unclear. CDR3 length: 12 residues. Per the germline V gene, CDR1 is SGHAT and CDR2 is FQNNGV. Trimming shortened V by 5 bases and J by 10 bases, and 11 bases separated the two germline ends. CDR3 region: CASSLREGKLFF. CDR3 in DNA: TGTGCCAGCAGCCTCCGTGAGGGAAAACTGTTTTTT.

The chain joins TRBV6-1 to TRBJ1-3; D unresolved. The CDR3 runs to 15 residues. V dropped 6 bases and J dropped 2 bases, with 14 bases sitting between them. From germline, CDR1 is MNHNS and CDR2 SASEGT. This chain's CDR3 is CASSALLGTGNTIYF. The CDR3, as DNA: TGTGCCAGCAGCGCATTGCTGGGGACTGGAAACACCATATATTTT.

This chain uses TRBV10-3 with TRBJ1-1; D not resolved. The CDR3 contains 15 residues. Germline loops: CDR1 ENHRY, CDR2 SYGVKD. V lost 6 bases to trimming and J lost 2 bases, with 16 bases between them. The CDR3 coding sequence is TGTGCCATCAGCCGGACGGACCGTTCTAACACTGAAGCTTTCTTT. Protein sequence: CAISRTDRSNTEAFF.